A single sample is the source of the 15 T cell receptor beta chains below, sequenced in a study of CD8 T cells in ankylosing spondylitis. From the 5' RACE reads, TCRdb called clonotypes with MiXCR, one entry per CDR3 protein. The table lists roughly 160,000 distinct CDR3 sequences, approximately 9.9% of them singletons. The specimen sequenced was blood, either unsorted or a sorted T cell fraction (not recorded which). Source of these receptors: a female donor with ankylosing spondylitis or in good health (not recorded which).

In its sample, this clonotype was seen many times. The chain has TRBV4-3 and TRBJ2-3, with D possibly TRBD1 on 6 matching bases. The CDR3 contains 17 residues. The V gene lost 0 bases and the J gene lost 7 bases, with 20 bases spanning the gap. CDR1 and CDR2 from the germline V gene are LGHNA and YSLEER. This CDR3 is CASSQEPHRALTNTQYF. In nucleotides, the CDR3 is TGCGCCAGCAGCCAAGAACCCCACAGGGCCCTCACGAATACGCAGTATTTT.

This clonotype appeared a few times. The chain carries TRBV20-1 and TRBJ2-7; 8 nucleotides align to TRBD2. The CDR3 loop spans 15 amino acids. The germline V gene has CDR1 DFQATT and CDR2 SNEGSKA (reference sequence). Trimming cost V 0 bases and J 4 bases; bases outside gene matches: 8. Here the CDR3 reads CSARDRAGVMYEQYF. The DNA of the CDR3 is TGCAGTGCTAGAGATCGAGCGGGAGTTATGTACGAGCAGTACTTC.

On this clonotype: A read error may account for a junction end that differs from germline. V and J are TRBV11-1 and TRBJ2-7; 12 nucleotides match TRBD2. CDR1 is SGHAT, CDR2 FQDESV, per germline (reference sequence). There are 14 residues in the CDR3. The CDR3 coding sequence is TGTGCCAGCAGCCCTGGACTAGCGGGGTACGAGCAGCACTTC. Residues: CASSPGLAGYEQHF.

This clonotype came up many times. The chain uses TRBV27 and TRBJ1-5; D not certain. The ends were cut back, 7 bases at V and 3 bases at J, with 13 bases in the middle. The CDR3 has 14 residues. Germline CDR1 MNHEY, CDR2 SMNVEV (reference sequence). CDR3 loop: CASTPMGINQPQHF. CDR3 nucleotide sequence: TGTGCCAGCACTCCGATGGGTATCAATCAGCCCCAGCATTTT.

This clonotype occurred a few times. This chain connects TRBV5-6 to TRBJ2-1; D perhaps matches TRBD1 (7 bases). Per germline, CDR1 SGHDT and CDR2 YYEEEE. There are 13 residues in the CDR3. The ends were cut back, 5 bases at V and 11 bases at J, with 17 bases in the middle. CDR3 in DNA: TGTGCCAGCAGACTTGGACAGGACTATAAGCAGTTCTTC. It specifies CASRLGQDYKQFF.

This clonotype was seen more than once but under ten times. The CDR3 DNA follows: TGTGCCAGCAGTGAAGAGGCAGGGGCAGATACGCAGTATTTT. It encodes CASSEEAGADTQYF. The chain has TRBV2 and TRBJ2-3; perhaps TRBD1 as D (6 bases). The CDR3 is made up of 14 amino acids. V was clipped by 1 base and J by 4 bases, with 9 bases between them. Germline CDR1 and CDR2: SNHLY and FYNNEI. The complete variable domain, with remaining parts taken from reference TRBV2 and TRBJ2-3, reads EPEVTQTPSHQVTQMGQEVILRCVPISNHLYFYWYRQILGQKVEFLVSFYNNEISEKSEIFDDQFSVERPDGSNFTLKIRSTKLEDSAMYFCASSEEAGADTQYFGPGTRLTVL.

In nucleotides, the CDR3 is TGTGCCAGCAGTCCCGGACTGGTACAACACAATGAGCAGTTCTTC. This gives the protein CASSPGLVQHNEQFF. The rearrangement uses TRBV6-1 and TRBJ2-1, with a weak D call TRBD2 (5 bases). V was cut by 5 bases and J by 5 bases, with 16 bases left in between. The CDR3 runs 15 residues. Germline V gene lookup returns CDR1 MNHNS and CDR2 SASEGT.

This clonotype has at least ten counts. V gene TRBV30 combines with J gene TRBJ2-1; TRBD1 or TRBD2 may be the D gene (5 bases each). The CDR3 length is 12 residues. Germline V lookup: CDR1 GTSNPN, CDR2 SVGIG (reference sequence). The V and J ends lost 7 bases and 3 bases respectively, with 10 bases between them. CDR3 DNA sequence: TGTGCCTATCGGGACGTCTACAATGAGCAGTTCTTC. Its protein is CAYRDVYNEQFF.

This chain connects TRBV27 to TRBJ2-7, with 9 bases that match TRBD1. Germline CDR1 and CDR2: MNHEY and SMNVEV (reference sequence). CDR3 length: 14 residues. The ends lost 0 bases at V and 5 bases at J; junction bases unmatched: 2. Written as DNA, the CDR3 is TGTGCCAGCAGTTTATCCGGGACAGGGAACGAGCAGTACTTC. Protein sequence: CASSLSGTGNEQYF.

This clonotype has more than one count but fewer than ten. The CDR3 spells CASSQDDGTGGLRDTQYF. The CDR3 DNA follows: TGTGCCAGCAGCCAAGATGACGGGACAGGGGGGCTCAGGGATACGCAGTATTTT. The rearrangement uses TRBV14 and TRBJ2-3; the match to TRBD1 covers 11 bases. Per germline, CDR1 SGHDN and CDR2 FVKESK. CDR3 size: 18 residues. V dropped 0 bases and J dropped 6; count of bases not matched to a gene: 11. Full variable domain (rest looked up from reference TRBV14 and TRBJ2-3): EAGVTQFPSHSVIEKGQTVTLRCDPISGHDNLYWYRRVMGKEIKFLLHFVKESKQDESGMPNNRFLAERTGGTYSTLKVQPAELEDSGVYFCASSQDDGTGGLRDTQYFGPGTRLTVL.

A note on this clonotype: Being one base from a much bigger clone, this may be a read error. This sequence joins TRBV18 and TRBJ2-1, with TRBD1 as a possible D gene (5 bases). This CDR3 spans 13 amino acids. V lost 7 bases to trimming and J lost 10 bases, with 17 bases between them. Germline lookup yields CDR1 KGHSH and CDR2 LQKENI. CDR3 nucleotide sequence: TGTGCCAGCTACATAGGGGTCAGCGAGGAGCAGTTCTTC. The encoded protein is CASYIGVSEEQFF.

This clonotype showed up just a few times. The chain uses TRBV30 and TRBJ1-1; D call uncertain. The CDR3 covers 11 residues. From germline, CDR1 is GTSNPN and CDR2 SVGIG (reference sequence). V gave up 5 bases and J gave up 5 bases, with 9 bases separating them. CDR3 sequence (DNA): TGTGCCTGGGGGGTGGGGACTGAAGCTTTCTTT. Protein sequence: CAWGVGTEAFF.

This clonotype has a handful of counts. The chain links TRBV7-9 to TRBJ2-3; tentatively, D is TRBD1 or TRBD2 (5 bases each). V lost 6 bases and J 11 bases, leaving 15 bases between the germline ends. Germline V gene sequence: CDR1 SEHNR, CDR2 FQNEAQ (reference sequence). CDR3 length: 12 amino acids. CDR3 residues: CASSREGFGQYF. The CDR3 DNA reads as TGTGCCAGCAGTCGCGAGGGGTTCGGGCAGTATTTT.

A few counts support this clonotype. The chain has TRBV12-3 or TRBV12-4 and TRBJ2-1; D remains unclear. This CDR3 region has 17 residues. The V end lost 5 bases, the J end lost 0 bases, and 17 bases lay between the germline ends. The CDR3, as DNA: TGTGCCAGCAGTCCATCGCGGCTCTTGAGCTCCTACAATGAGCAGTTCTTC. It codes for CASSPSRLLSSYNEQFF.

About this clonotype: One end of the junction fails to match germline, which may point to a read error. This chain joins TRBV4-3 and TRBJ2-1; D is unresolved. This CDR3 region has 15 residues. The germline V gene encodes CDR1 LGHNA and CDR2 YSLEER. In DNA, the CDR3 is TGCGCCAGCAGCCAAGATACCGGGTCCTCCAATGAGCAGTTCTTC. Translated, it gives CASSQDTGSSNEQFF.